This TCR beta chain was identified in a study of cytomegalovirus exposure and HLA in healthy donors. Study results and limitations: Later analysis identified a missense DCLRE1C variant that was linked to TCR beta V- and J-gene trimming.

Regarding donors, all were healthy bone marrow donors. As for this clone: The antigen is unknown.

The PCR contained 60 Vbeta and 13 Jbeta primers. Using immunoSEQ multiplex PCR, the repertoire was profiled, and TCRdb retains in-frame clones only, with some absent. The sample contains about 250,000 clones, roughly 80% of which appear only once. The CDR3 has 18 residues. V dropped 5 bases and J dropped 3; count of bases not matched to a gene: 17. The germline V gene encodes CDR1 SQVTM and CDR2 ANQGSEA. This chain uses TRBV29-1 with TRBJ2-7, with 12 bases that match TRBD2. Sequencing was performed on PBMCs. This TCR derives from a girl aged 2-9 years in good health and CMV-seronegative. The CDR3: CSVLPAMGLAGGNYEQYF. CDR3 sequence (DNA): TGCAGCGTTTTACCTGCGATGGGGCTAGCGGGAGGGAACTACGAGCAGTACTTC.